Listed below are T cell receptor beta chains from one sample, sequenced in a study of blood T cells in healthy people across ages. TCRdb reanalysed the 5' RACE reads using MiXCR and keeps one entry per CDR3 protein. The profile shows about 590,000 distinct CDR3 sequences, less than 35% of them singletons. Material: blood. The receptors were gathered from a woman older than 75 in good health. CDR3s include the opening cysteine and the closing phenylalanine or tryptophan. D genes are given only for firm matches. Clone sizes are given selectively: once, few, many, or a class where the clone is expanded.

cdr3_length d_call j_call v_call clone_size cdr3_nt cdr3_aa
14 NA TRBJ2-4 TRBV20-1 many TGCAGTGCTAGAATTGGTGTGGGTTCAAACATTCAGTACTTC CSARIGVGSNIQYF
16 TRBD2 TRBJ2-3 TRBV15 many TGTGCCACCAGCAGGAGGGGCGGGGGTGTCACAGATACGCAGTATTTT CATSRRGGGVTDTQYF
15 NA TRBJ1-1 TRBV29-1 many TGCAGCGTTGTCCCACAGGCCTTTTCGAACACTGAAGCTTTCTTT CSVVPQAFSNTEAFF
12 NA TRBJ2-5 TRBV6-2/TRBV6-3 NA TGTGCCAGCAGGACCAACCGGGAGACCCAGTACTTC CASRTNRETQYF
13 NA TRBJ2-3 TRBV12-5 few TGTGCTAGTGGCCCGGAGGGGGGCGGAGAGGAGTATTTT CASGPEGGGEEYF
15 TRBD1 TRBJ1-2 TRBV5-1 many TGCGCCAGCAGCGCGGACAGGGCTACTAACTATGGCTACACCTTC CASSADRATNYGYTF
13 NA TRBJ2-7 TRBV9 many TGTGCCAGCAGCGTAGAAAGTCGGTACGAGCAGTACTTC CASSVESRYEQYF
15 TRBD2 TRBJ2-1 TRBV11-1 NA TGTGCCAGCAGCACCCGGACTAGCGCCTACAATGAGCAGTTCTTC CASSTRTSAYNEQFF
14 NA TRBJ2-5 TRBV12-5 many TGTGCTAGTGGGCCGGGGGGCAGTGGGGAGACCCAGTACTTC CASGPGGSGETQYF
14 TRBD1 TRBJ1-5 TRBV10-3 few TGTGCCATCAAAATGGACAGGGAGGGAGAGACCCAGCATTTT CAIKMDREGETQHF
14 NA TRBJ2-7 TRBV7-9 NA TGTGCCAGCAGCTTAGAAAGCAGGTACAATGAGCAGTACTTC CASSLESRYNEQYF
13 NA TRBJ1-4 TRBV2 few TGTGCCAGCAGTGTAGGCAGTATTGAAAAACTGTTTTTT CASSVGSIEKLFF
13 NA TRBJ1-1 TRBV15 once TGTGCCACCAGCAGTCGTCCTGGGGTTGAGGGTTTCTTT CATSSRPGVEGFF
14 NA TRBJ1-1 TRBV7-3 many TGTGCCAGCAGCTCCTCCGGACAAGGCACTGAAGCTTTCTTT CASSSSGQGTEAFF
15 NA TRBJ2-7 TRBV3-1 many TGTGCCAGCAGCAAACTGAGGACGGACTCCTACGAGCAGTACTTC CASSKLRTDSYEQYF
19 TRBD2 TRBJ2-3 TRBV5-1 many TGCGCCAGCAGCTTGGGGGGACTAGCGGGGACGCACGGCACAGATACGCAGTATTTT CASSLGGLAGTHGTDTQYF
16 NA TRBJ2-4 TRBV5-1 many TGCGCCAGCAGCTTGACAGAGAACCTAGCCAAAAACATTCAGTACTTC CASSLTENLAKNIQYF
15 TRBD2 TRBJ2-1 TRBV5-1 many TGCGCCAGCAGCGTTAGCGGGGGAGATAACAATGAGCAGTTCTTC CASSVSGGDNNEQFF
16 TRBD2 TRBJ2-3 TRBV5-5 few TGTGCCAGCAGCTTGGGACTAGCGGGAGTCACAGATACGCAGTATTTT CASSLGLAGVTDTQYF
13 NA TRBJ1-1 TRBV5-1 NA TGCGCCAGCAGCCCCGGACCGGGGGATCGAGCTCTCTTT CASSPGPGDRALF
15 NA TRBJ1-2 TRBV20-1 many TGCAGTGCGCGAACGTTGGACACTCAGGACTATGGCTACACCTTC CSARTLDTQDYGYTF
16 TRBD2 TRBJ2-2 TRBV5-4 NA TGTGCCAGCAGGTCCCTTGCGGGGGGGAAGACCGGGGAGCTGTTTTTT CASRSLAGGKTGELFF
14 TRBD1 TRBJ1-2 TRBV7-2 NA TGTGCCAGCTCCGTGGGGACAGGGGAGGGTGGCTACACCTTC CASSVGTGEGGYTF
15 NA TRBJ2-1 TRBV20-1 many TGCAGTGCTAGAGTAACGGGGAGCTCCTACAATGAGCAGTTCTTC CSARVTGSSYNEQFF
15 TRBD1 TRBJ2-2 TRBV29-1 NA TGCAGCGTTGGCGGGACAGGGAGGAACACCGGGGAGCTGTTTTTT CSVGGTGRNTGELFF
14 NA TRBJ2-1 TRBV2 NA TGTGCCAGCAGTGACAGGCTCTCCTACAATGAGCAGTTCTTC CASSDRLSYNEQFF
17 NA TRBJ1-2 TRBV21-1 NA TGTGCCAGCAGATTCCTTACGGGGGGGGCAAATGACCATGGCTACACCTTC CASRFLTGGANDHGYTF
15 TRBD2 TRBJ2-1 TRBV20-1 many TGCAGTGCGACGGGACTAGCGGGGGGGTACAATGAGCAGTTCTTC CSATGLAGGYNEQFF
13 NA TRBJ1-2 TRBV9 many TGTGCCAGCAGCGTAGCCAAGGGCTATGGCTACACCTTC CASSVAKGYGYTF
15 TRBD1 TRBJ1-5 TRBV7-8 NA TGTGCCAGCAGCCTCAGCTACAGGGGTCATCAGCCCCAGCATTTT CASSLSYRGHQPQHF
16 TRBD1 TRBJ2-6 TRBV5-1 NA TGCGCCAGCAGCGGCCAACAGGGGGCTGGGGCCAACGTCCTGACTTTC CASSGQQGAGANVLTF
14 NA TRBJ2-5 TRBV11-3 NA TGTGCCAGCAGCTCTACGGGACCAAGGGAGACCCAGTACTTC CASSSTGPRETQYF
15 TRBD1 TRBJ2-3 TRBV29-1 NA TGCGGCACCGCGTCGAGGACAGGGGCAACAGATATGCAGTATTTT CGTASRTGATDMQYF
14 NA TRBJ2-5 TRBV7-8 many TGTGCCAGCAGCCTCACCGAAAACCAAGAGACCCAGTACTTC CASSLTENQETQYF
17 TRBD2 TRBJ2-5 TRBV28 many TGTGCCAGCAGTCGACTAGCGGGGGCCGCATCTCAAGAGACCCAGTACTTC CASSRLAGAASQETQYF
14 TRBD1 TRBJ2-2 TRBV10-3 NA TGTGCCAACCGCCAGACAGGGGAGACCGGGGAGCTGTTTTTT CANRQTGETGELFF
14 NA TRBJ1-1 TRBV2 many TGTGCCAGCAGTGGGACGGCAAGTGGCACTGAAGCTTTCTTT CASSGTASGTEAFF
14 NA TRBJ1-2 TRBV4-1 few TGCGCCAGCAGCCAAGAATGGAGTCCCTATGGCTACACCTTC CASSQEWSPYGYTF
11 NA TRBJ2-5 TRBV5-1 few TGCGCCAGCCGGGAAGGAGAGGCCCAGTACTTC CASREGEAQYF
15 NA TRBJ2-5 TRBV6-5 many TGTGCCAGCAGTTACCTATCACGGTCTGGGGAGACCCAGTACTTC CASSYLSRSGETQYF